The T cell receptor beta chain described here comes from a study of CXCR3-negative and CXCR3-positive naive CD8 T cells. Study outcomes and limitations: The study found comparably high diversity in both naive subsets and much lower diversity in memory CD8+ cells. Surface CD5 was comparable between naive subsets; TCR strength was inferred from TRB CDR3 properties.

On this clonotype: Its antigen remains unidentified.

UMI-labeled 5' RACE TRB cDNA libraries were prepared from the cells. TCRdb reanalyzed the 5' RACE reads and collapses them to one entry per CDR3 protein, without DNA. This table holds tens of thousands of distinct CDR3 sequences. Germline-derived CDR1 and CDR2 are MDHEN and SYDVKM. The CDR3 covers 13 residues. Sorts that each held around 300,000 cells were run in triplicate for every CD8+ T cell subset. This sequence was found in a human donor in good health. Some clones in this sample may be carry-over from other donors' samples. The rearrangement joins TRBV28 to TRBJ1-5. The sequencing input was naive CXCR3- CD8+ T cells from blood. The subset here: CD45RO-CCR7+CD27+CD95- naive CD8+ T cells lacking CXCR3 (TNR3-). The CDR3 spells CASSFVGNQPQHF.